Each of the 21 T cell receptor beta chains below was sequenced from the same sample in a study of identical twins (dated by TCRdb to the mid-2010s). Receptor libraries were prepared by 5' RACE. The run used an Illumina HiSeq 2000. The raw public reads went through TCRdb reprocessing: fastp at Q25, MiXCR clone calling, in-frame beta chains kept. Each record represents a unique CDR3 protein, reported with the most common genes and DNA among its rows. The sample table shows about 900,000 distinct CDR3 sequences, and 9% to 15% are seen once. Jointly, the top ten make up around 1.5% of the sample. This sample was shared with a second study, whose subject was yellow fever vaccine responses in identical twins.

Sequenced material: PBMCs. The receptors shown here come from a woman younger than 35 in good health.

This clonotype occurred many times. The CDR3 sequence is CASSPHAVAANQPQHF. The CDR3 bases are TGTGCCAGCAGCCCACATGCCGTGGCAGCTAATCAGCCCCAGCATTTT. The chain carries TRBV7-8 and TRBJ1-5; D remains ambiguous. The V end was cut by 5 bases, the J end by 4 bases, with 18 bases between. This CDR3 region has 16 residues. Germline loops: CDR1 SGHVS, CDR2 FQNEAQ.

In this sample, this clonotype turned up many times. V is TRBV5-1 and J is TRBJ1-1, with D unresolved. CDR3 length: 15 amino acids. The germline V and J ends were trimmed by 0 bases and 4 bases, with 13 bases remaining between them. The germline V gene encodes CDR1 SGHRS and CDR2 YFSETQ. CDR3 residues: CASSLAGIGRTEAFF. CDR3 in DNA: TGCGCCAGCAGCTTGGCCGGTATTGGTCGCACTGAAGCTTTCTTT.

The CDR3: CASSTGTGGYEQYV. CDR3 nucleotides: TGTGCCAGCAGTACTGGGACAGGGGGCTACGAGCAGTACGTC. The chain links TRBV27 to TRBJ2-7; the match to TRBD1 covers 11 bases. Germline-derived CDR1 and CDR2 are MNHEY and SMNVEV (reference sequence). V lost 5 bases and J lost 3; bases outside the gene matches: 3. This CDR3 has 14 residues.

This clonotype was seen more than once but under ten times. This chain links TRBV21-1 with TRBJ2-7; the table's D gene call, TRBD2, was not cross checked with the DNA. TRBV21-1 is flagged as a pseudogene. There are 12 residues in the CDR3. CDR3 region: CASRPRGTGQYF. The CDR3 DNA sequence: TGTGCCAGCAGGCCTAGGGGGACCGGGCAGTACTTC.

Remarks on this clonotype: One junction end does not reproduce the germline sequence, and a read error may be involved. The chain links TRBV6-1 to TRBJ2-1; 9 positions match TRBD2. The CDR3 loop spans 18 amino acids. Germline loops: CDR1 MNHNS, CDR2 SASEGT. CDR3 sequence reads: CASSRTAGGEGVYNEQIF. CDR3 in DNA: TGTGCCAGCAGTCGCACGGCGGGAGGGGAGGGGGTATACAATGAGCAGATCTTC.

This clonotype has just a few counts. The chain joins TRBV29-1 to TRBJ2-1, with a tentative D call TRBD2 (6 bases). The CDR3 is 14 residues long. Germline values: CDR1 SQVTM, CDR2 ANQGSEA. Trimming removed 4 bases from V and 2 bases from J, with 12 bases in between. CDR3 coding DNA: TGCAGCGTTGGGTCAGGCGGGGCCTACAATGAGCAGTTCTTC. It encodes CSVGSGGAYNEQFF.

The V and J genes are TRBV7-2 and TRBJ1-6; D remains ambiguous. CDR3 length: 14 amino acids. CDR1 and CDR2 from the germline V gene are SGHTA and FQGNSA. With 7 bases removed from V and 8 bases from J, the gap between germline ends came to 15 bases. The CDR3 DNA reads as TGTGCCAGCAACTCGGTTTACTTGGATTCACCCCTCCACTTT. Translation gives CASNSVYLDSPLHF.

The gene calls are TRBV7-9 and TRBJ1-6, with 9 bases fitting TRBD1. The CDR3 loop spans 13 amino acids. V was clipped by 9 bases and J by 8 bases; unmatched bases: 5. Looked up from germline, CDR1 is SEHNR and CDR2 is FQNEAQ (reference sequence). Here the CDR3 reads CARGDREDSPLHF. CDR3 nucleotide sequence: TGTGCCAGGGGGGACAGGGAAGATTCACCCCTCCACTTT.

V and J are TRBV7-8 and TRBJ1-6; no definite D call. The ends were cut back, 0 bases at V and 10 bases at J, with 13 bases in the middle. The germline gives CDR1 SGHVS, CDR2 FQNEAQ. The CDR3 is made up of 15 amino acids. The CDR3 loop reads CASSLARGEWSPLHF. The CDR3 DNA is TGTGCCAGCAGCTTAGCGCGGGGTGAATGGTCACCCCTCCACTTT.

The CDR3 protein is CASSPGPTVGEQYF. CDR3 DNA sequence: TGTGCCAGCAGCCCCGGGCCCACGGTTGGGGAGCAGTACTTC. V gene TRBV5-6 combines with J gene TRBJ2-7; no clear D. CDR1 is SGHDT, CDR2 YYEEEE, per germline. CDR3 length: 14 residues. V gave up 4 bases and J gave up 7 bases, with 18 bases separating them.

This clonotype was seen a handful of times. The rearrangement links TRBV28 to TRBJ2-4; tentative D call: TRBD1 (6 bases). This CDR3 has 11 amino acids. CDR1 is MDHEN and CDR2 is SYDVKM in the germline V gene. The ends were cut back, 6 bases at V and 13 bases at J, with 13 bases in the middle. CDR3 sequence (DNA): TGTGCCAGCAGCAGGGACATCAACCAGTACTTC. Translation: CASSRDINQYF.

J is TRBJ2-1 and V is TRBV5-1; 8 bases are a match to TRBD2. This CDR3 is 15 amino acids long. Germline CDR1 and CDR2: SGHRS and YFSETQ. J gave up 7 bases and V 5 bases, and 11 bases lay outside the gene matches. CDR3 nucleotide sequence: TGCGCCAGCAGAGCCGGAGCGGGAGAACGGAATGAGCAGTTCTTC. Residues: CASRAGAGERNEQFF.

This clonotype came up many times. In DNA form, the CDR3 reads TGCGCCAGCAGCGAACAGGGGGCCCCGGGCAATGAGCAGTTCTTC. Amino acids: CASSEQGAPGNEQFF. This sequence joins TRBV5-1 and TRBJ2-1; TRBD1 aligns across 9 bases. This CDR3 comprises 15 residues. The V segment lost 4 bases and the J segment 6 bases; nucleotides outside the gene matches: 8. The germline CDR1 and CDR2 sequences are SGHRS and YFSETQ.

This clonotype was found many times. The CDR3 loop reads CASSLGDTENEQFF. CDR3 DNA: TGTGCCAGCAGCTTAGGAGACACGGAGAATGAGCAGTTCTTC. The chain uses TRBV5-4 and TRBJ2-1; the D is unclear. Germline CDR1 reads SGHNT; CDR2 reads YYREEE (reference sequence). V lost 2 bases and J 7 bases, leaving 13 bases between the germline ends. The CDR3 runs 14 residues.

There are a few counts of this clonotype. This chain uses TRBV7-3 with TRBJ2-7; TRBD1 matches at 9 bases. Germline trimming cut 2 bases from V and 1 base from J; bases unmatched to any gene: 3. CDR3 length: 15 amino acids. CDR1 and CDR2 (germline): SGHTA, FQGTGA. CDR3 nucleotide sequence: TGTGCCAGCAGCTTAGGACAGGGGAGGTCCTACGAGCAGTACTTC. Translated, it gives CASSLGQGRSYEQYF.

This chain joins TRBV28 and TRBJ1-1; a weak D match, TRBD1 (6 bases). V lost 4 bases, J lost 0 bases, and 9 bases lay in between. CDR1 is MDHEN, CDR2 SYDVKM, per germline. The CDR3 is 14 amino acids. In DNA, the CDR3 is TGTGCCAGCAGTTGGGACACTATGAACACTGAAGCTTTCTTT. Translated: CASSWDTMNTEAFF. Full variable domain (missing parts from reference TRBV28 and TRBJ1-1): DVKVTQSSRYLVKRTGEKVFLECVQDMDHENMFWYRQDPGLGLRLIYFSYDVKMKEKGDIPEGYSVSREKKERFSLILESASTNQTSMYLCASSWDTMNTEAFFGQGTRLTVV.

CDR3 amino acids: CASSQGAASWVGELFF. CDR3 bases: TGCGCCAGCAGCCAAGGTGCCGCGTCCTGGGTCGGGGAGCTGTTTTTT. The chain has TRBV4-1 and TRBJ2-2; D gene uncertain. This CDR3 has 16 residues. Germline V gene data show CDR1 as MGHRA and CDR2 as YSYEKL. Trimming shortened V by 1 base and J by 7 bases, and 16 bases separated the two germline ends.

The chain is built from TRBV19 and TRBJ2-3, with TRBD1 matching 7 bases. V was clipped by 6 bases and J by 3 bases; unmatched bases: 9. The CDR3 runs 15 residues. The germline gives CDR1 LNHDA, CDR2 SQIVND (reference sequence). The DNA of the CDR3 is TGTGCCAGTAGCCGACGACAGGGTCGGACAGATACGCAGTATTTT. Its translation is CASSRRQGRTDTQYF.

This chain joins TRBV29-1 and TRBJ2-7, with D perhaps TRBD1 (6 bases). This CDR3 has 12 residues. Germline V gives CDR1 SQVTM, CDR2 ANQGSEA. The V end lost 4 bases, the J end lost 2 bases, and 9 bases lay between the germline ends. The CDR3 is CSVVGQTYEQYF. The CDR3 bases are TGCAGCGTTGTCGGACAGACCTACGAGCAGTACTTC.

The gene calls are TRBV9 and TRBJ2-5; 13 bases align to TRBD2. The CDR3 contains 15 residues. In germline, CDR1 is SGDLS, CDR2 YYNGEE. The junction had 1 base not matched to a gene; V was cut back by 0 bases and J by 5 bases. This chain's CDR3 is CASSVAGLAGETQYF. The CDR3 DNA follows: TGTGCCAGCAGCGTAGCGGGACTAGCGGGGGAGACCCAGTACTTC.

This clonotype was counted between two and nine times. V usage is TRBV3-1 and J usage is TRBJ2-7, with TRBD1 identical over 8 bases. The V gene's germline CDR1 is LGHDT and CDR2 YNNKEL (reference sequence). The CDR3 totals 15 residues. V trimming: 0 bases; J trimming: 5 bases; junction bases outside the gene matches: 6. CDR3 residues: CASSQDGMTGDEQYF. The CDR3 coding sequence is TGTGCCAGCAGCCAAGATGGAATGACAGGGGACGAGCAGTACTTC.